This T cell receptor (beta chain) was retrieved from a study of spatial heterogeneity in lung cancer. One entry per CDR3 protein results from TCRdb running MiXCR on the 5' RACE reads. The data hold tens of thousands of distinct CDR3 sequences, with about 7% observed a single time. As for time point: sample taken at primary tumor resection. Sequencing of whole RNA from tumor, nontumor lung or frozen PBMC involved no sorting. The clonotype originates from a female donor with early-stage non-small cell lung cancer. This specimen consisted of PBMCs, obtained at surgery.

The CDR3 coding sequence is TGCAGTGCTAGAGATTACGCCTTAGCGGGGTATGAGGAGACCCAGTACTTC. As protein: CSARDYALAGYEETQYF. The chain employs TRBV20-1 and TRBJ2-5; TRBD2 matches 8 bases. Per germline, CDR1 DFQATT and CDR2 SNEGSKA (reference sequence). The V segment lost 0 bases and the J segment 5 bases; nucleotides outside the gene matches: 14. CDR3 length: 17 amino acids.